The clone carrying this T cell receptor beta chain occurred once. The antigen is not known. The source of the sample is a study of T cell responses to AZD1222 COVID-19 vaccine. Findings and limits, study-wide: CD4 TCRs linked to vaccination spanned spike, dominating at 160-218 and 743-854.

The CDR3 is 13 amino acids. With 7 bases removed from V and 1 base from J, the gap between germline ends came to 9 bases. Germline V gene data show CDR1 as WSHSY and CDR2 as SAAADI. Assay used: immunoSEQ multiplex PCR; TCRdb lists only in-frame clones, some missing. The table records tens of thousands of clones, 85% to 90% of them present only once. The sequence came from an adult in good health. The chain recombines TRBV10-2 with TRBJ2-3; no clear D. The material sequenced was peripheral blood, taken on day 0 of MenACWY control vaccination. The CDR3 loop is CASKVRGTDTQYF. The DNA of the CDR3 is TGCGCCAGCAAGGTTAGGGGCACAGATACGCAGTATTTT.